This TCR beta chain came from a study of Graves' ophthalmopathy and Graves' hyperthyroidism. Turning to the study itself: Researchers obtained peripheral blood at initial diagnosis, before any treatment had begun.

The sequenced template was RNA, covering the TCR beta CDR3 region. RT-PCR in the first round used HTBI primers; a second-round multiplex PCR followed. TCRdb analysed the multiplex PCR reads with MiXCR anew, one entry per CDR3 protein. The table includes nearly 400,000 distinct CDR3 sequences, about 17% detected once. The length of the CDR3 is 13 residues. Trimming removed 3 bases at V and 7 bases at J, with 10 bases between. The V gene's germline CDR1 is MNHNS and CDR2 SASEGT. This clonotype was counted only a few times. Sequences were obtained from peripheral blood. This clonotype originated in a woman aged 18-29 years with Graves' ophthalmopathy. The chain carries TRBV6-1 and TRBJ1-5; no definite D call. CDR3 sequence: CASSDGVPQPQHF. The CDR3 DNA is TGTGCCAGCAGTGATGGGGTCCCCCAGCCCCAGCATTTT.